This T cell receptor (beta chain) was documented in a study of OX40 agonist ivuxolimab in advanced cancers. TCRdb keeps only in-frame clones here, not all; method: immunoSEQ multiplex PCR. The top ten hold about 17% of the sample, which has roughly 58,000 clones, over 90% seen once. This CDR3 has 15 amino acids. Per germline, CDR1 MDHEN and CDR2 SYDVKM. V was trimmed by 5 bases and J by 0 bases, leaving 13 bases between them. This TCR was recovered from an adult with an advanced solid tumor such as melanoma, head and neck, liver or kidney cancer. This chain uses TRBV28 with TRBJ2-5; D not certain. The starting material was CD4+ or CD8+ T cells sorted from blood, obtained in a trial of the OX40 agonist ivuxolimab. CDR3 residues: CASSPGRSYQETQYF. In nucleotides, the CDR3 is TGTGCCAGCAGTCCGGGCAGGTCCTACCAAGAGACCCAGTACTTC.